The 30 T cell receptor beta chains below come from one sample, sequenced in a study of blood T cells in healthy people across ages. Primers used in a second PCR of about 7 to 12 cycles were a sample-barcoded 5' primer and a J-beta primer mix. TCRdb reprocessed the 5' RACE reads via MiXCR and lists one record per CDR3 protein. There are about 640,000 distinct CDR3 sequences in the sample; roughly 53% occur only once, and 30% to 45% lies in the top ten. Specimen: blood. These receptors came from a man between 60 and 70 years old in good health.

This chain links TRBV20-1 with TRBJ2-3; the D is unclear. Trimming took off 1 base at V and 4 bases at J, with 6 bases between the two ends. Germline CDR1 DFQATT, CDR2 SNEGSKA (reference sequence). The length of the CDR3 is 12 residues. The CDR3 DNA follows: TGCAGTGCTAGAGGGCCCGCAGATACGCAGTATTTT. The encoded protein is CSARGPADTQYF.

CDR3: CASSRVGGLAKNIQYF. The CDR3 region has the DNA TGTGCCAGCAGCCGCGTTGGGGGCTTAGCCAAAAACATTCAGTACTTC. The chain couples TRBV6-5 to TRBJ2-4, with D possibly TRBD1 on 6 matching bases. This CDR3 spans 16 amino acids. The V end was cut by 6 bases, the J end by 0 bases, with 15 bases between. Germline V CDR1 and CDR2: MNHEY, SVGAGI.

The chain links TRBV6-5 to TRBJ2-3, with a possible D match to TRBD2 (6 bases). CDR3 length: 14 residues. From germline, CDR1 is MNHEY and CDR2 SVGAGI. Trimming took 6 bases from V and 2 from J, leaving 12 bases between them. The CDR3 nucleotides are TGTGCCAGCAGCCTGGACTACCTCACAGATACGCAGTATTTT. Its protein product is CASSLDYLTDTQYF.

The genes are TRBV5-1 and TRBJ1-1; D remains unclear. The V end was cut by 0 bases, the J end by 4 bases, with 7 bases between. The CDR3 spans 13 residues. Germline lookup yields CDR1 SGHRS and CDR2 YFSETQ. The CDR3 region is CASSLAQSTEAFF. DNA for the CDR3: TGCGCCAGCAGCTTGGCGCAGAGCACTGAAGCTTTCTTT.

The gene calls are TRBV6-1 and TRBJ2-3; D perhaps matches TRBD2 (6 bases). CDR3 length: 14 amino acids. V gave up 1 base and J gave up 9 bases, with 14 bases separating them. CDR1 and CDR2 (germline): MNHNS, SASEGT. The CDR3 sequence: CASSEGFGGMTQYF. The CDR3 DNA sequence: TGTGCCAGCAGTGAAGGGTTCGGGGGAATGACGCAGTATTTT.

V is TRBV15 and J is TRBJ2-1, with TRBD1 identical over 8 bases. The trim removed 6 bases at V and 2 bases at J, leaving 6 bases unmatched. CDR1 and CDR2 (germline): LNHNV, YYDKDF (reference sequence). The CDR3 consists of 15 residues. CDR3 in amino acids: CATRPGTGTYNEQFF. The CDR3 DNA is TGTGCCACCAGGCCCGGGACAGGCACCTACAATGAGCAGTTCTTC.

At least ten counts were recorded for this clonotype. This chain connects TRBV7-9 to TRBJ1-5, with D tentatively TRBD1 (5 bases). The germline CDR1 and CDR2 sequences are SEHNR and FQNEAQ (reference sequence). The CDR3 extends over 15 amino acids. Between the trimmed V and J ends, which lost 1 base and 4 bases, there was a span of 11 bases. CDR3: CASSLGGNRNQPQHF. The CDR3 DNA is TGTGCCAGCAGCTTAGGGGGGAATAGGAATCAGCCCCAGCATTTT.

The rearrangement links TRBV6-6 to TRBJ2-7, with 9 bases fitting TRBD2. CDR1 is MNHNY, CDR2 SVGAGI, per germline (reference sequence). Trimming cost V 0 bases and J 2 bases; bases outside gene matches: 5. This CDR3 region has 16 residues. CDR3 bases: TGTGCCAGCAGTTACTCTGGCGGGGGGGCCGCCTACGAGCAGTACTTC. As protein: CASSYSGGGAAYEQYF.

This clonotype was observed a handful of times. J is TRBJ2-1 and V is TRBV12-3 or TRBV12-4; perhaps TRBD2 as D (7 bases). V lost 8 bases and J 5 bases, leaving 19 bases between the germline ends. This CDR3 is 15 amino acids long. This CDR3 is CASQRGATTDNEQFF. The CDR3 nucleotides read TGTGCCAGCCAACGGGGGGCTACAACCGACAATGAGCAGTTCTTC.

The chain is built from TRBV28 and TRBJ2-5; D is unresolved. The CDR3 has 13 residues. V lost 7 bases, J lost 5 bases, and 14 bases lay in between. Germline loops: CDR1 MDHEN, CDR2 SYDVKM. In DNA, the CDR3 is TGTGCCAGCATGAGACAAGTAAGGGAGACCCAGTACTTC. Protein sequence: CASMRQVRETQYF.

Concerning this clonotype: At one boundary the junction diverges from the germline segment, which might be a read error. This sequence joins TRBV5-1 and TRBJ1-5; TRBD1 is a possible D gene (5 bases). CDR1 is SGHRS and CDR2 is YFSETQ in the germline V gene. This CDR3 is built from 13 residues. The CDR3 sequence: CASSVDSSQPQHF. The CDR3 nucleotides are TGCGCCAGCAGCGTAGACAGCAGTCAGCCCCAGCATTTT.

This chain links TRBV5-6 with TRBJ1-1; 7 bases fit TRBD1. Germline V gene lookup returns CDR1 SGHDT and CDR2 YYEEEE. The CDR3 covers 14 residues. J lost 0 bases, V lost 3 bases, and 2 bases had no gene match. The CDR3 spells CASSSRGLNTEAFF. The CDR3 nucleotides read TGTGCCAGCAGCTCCAGGGGGTTGAACACTGAAGCTTTCTTT.

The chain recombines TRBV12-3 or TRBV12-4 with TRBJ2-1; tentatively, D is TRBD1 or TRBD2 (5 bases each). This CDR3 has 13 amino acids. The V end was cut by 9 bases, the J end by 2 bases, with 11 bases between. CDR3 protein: CASEGTPYNEQFF. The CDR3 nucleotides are TGTGCCAGTGAAGGGACCCCCTACAATGAGCAGTTCTTC.

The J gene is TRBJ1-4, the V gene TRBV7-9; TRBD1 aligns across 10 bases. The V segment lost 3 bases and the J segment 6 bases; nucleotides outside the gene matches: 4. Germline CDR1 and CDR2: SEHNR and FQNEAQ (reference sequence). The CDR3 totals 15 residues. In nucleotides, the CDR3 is TGTGCCAGCAGCTTCCCGACAGGGGGCGATGAAAAACTGTTTTTT. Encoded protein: CASSFPTGGDEKLFF.

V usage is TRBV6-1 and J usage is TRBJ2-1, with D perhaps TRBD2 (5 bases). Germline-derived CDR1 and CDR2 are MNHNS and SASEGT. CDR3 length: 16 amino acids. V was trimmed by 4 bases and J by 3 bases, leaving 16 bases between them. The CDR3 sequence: CASSGPWTSGYNEQFF. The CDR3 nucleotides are TGTGCCAGCAGTGGGCCCTGGACGAGCGGCTACAATGAGCAGTTCTTC.

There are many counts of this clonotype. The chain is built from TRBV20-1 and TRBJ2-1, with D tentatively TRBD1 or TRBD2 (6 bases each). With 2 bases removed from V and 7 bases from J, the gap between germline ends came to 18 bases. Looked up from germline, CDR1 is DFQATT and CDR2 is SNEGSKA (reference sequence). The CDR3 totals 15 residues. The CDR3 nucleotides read TGCAGTGCTAGACCCCGGCCGGGGGCCCTTAATGAGCAGTTCTTC. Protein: CSARPRPGALNEQFF.

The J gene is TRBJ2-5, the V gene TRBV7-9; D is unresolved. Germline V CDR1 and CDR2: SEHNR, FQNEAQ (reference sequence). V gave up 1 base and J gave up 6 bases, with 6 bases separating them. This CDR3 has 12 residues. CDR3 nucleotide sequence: TGTGCCAGCAGCTTAGGAGAGAAGACCCAGTACTTC. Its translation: CASSLGEKTQYF. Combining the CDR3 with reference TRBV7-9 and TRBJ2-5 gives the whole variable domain DTGVSQNPRHKITKRGQNVTFRCDPISEHNRLYWYRQTLGQGPEFLTYFQNEAQLEKSRLLSDRFSAERPKGSFSTLEIQRTEQGDSAMYLCASSLGEKTQYFGPGTRLLVL.

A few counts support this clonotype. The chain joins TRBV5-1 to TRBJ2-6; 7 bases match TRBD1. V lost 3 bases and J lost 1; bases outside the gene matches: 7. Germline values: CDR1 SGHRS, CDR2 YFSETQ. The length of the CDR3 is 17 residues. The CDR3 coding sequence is TGCGCCAGCAGCTCCGGACAGGTCCGTTCTGGGGCCAACGTCCTGACTTTC. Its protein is CASSSGQVRSGANVLTF.

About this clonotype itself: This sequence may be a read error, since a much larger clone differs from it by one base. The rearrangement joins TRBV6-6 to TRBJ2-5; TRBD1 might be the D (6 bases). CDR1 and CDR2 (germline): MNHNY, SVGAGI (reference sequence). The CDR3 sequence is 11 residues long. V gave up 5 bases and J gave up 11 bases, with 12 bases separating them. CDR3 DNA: TGTGCCAGCAGTGGGGACAATGAGCAGTACTTC. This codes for CASSGDNEQYF.

Here the CDR3 DNA reads TGTGCCAGCAGCTTATTGGAGGGAACCAAAAACATTCAGTACTTC. Residues: CASSLLEGTKNIQYF. The genes are TRBV7-9 and TRBJ2-4; weak D call: TRBD2 (6 bases). The CDR3 spans 15 residues. Germline V gene lookup returns CDR1 SEHNR and CDR2 FQNEAQ (reference sequence). V shed 2 bases and J shed 2 bases, with 10 bases lying between them. Supplemented by reference TRBV7-9 and TRBJ2-4, the full variable domain reads DTGVSQNPRHKITKRGQNVTFRCDPISEHNRLYWYRQTLGQGPEFLTYFQNEAQLEKSRLLSDRFSAERPKGSFSTLEIQRTEQGDSAMYLCASSLLEGTKNIQYFGAGTRLSVL.

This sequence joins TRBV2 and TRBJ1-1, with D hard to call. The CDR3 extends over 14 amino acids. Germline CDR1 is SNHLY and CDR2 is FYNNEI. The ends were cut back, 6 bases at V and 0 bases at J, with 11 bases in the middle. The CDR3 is CASSMVRVNTEAFF. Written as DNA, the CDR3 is TGTGCCAGCAGCATGGTAAGGGTGAACACTGAAGCTTTCTTT.

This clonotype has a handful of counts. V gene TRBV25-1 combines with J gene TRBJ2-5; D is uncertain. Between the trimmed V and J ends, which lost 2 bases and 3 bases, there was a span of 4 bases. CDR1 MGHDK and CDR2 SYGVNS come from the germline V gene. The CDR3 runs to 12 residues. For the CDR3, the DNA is TGTGCCAGCAGTGAAACAGAAGAGACCCAGTACTTC. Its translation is CASSETEETQYF.

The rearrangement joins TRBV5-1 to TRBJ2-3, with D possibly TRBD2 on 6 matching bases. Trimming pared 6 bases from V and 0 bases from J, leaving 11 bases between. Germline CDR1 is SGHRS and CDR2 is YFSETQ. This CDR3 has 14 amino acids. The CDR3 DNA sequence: TGCGCCAGCATGGGCGGGATCAGCACAGATACGCAGTATTTT. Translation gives CASMGGISTDTQYF.

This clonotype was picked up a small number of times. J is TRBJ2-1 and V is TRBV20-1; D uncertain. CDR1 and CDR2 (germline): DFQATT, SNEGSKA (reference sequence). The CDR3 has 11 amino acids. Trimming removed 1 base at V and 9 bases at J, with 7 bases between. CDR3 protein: CSARVGTEQFF. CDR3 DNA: TGCAGTGCTAGAGTTGGCACTGAGCAGTTCTTC.

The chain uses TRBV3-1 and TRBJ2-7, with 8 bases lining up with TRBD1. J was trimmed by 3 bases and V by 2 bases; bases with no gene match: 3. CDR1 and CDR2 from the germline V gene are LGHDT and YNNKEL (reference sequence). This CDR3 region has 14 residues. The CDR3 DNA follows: TGTGCCAGCAGCCAATGGGGGACAGGCTACGAGCAGTACTTC. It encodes CASSQWGTGYEQYF.

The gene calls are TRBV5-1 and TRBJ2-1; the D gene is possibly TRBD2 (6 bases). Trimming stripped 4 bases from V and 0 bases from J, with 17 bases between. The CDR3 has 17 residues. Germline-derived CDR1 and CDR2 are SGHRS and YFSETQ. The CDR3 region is CASSTGGEGGSYNEQFF. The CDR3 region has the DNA TGCGCCAGCAGCACCGGGGGTGAGGGCGGCTCCTACAATGAGCAGTTCTTC.

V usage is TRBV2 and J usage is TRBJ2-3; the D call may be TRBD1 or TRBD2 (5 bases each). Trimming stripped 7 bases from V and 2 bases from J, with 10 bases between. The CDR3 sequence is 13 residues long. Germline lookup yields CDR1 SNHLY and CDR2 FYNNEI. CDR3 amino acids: CASKRGHTDTQYF. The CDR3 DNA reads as TGTGCCAGCAAACGGGGCCACACAGATACGCAGTATTTT.

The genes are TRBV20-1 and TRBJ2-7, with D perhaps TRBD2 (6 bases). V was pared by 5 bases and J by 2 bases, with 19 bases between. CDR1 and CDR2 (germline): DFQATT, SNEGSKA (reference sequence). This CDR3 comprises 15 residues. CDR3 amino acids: CSAGRLGSGAYEQYF. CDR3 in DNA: TGCAGTGCTGGCCGTCTGGGTAGCGGCGCCTACGAGCAGTACTTC.

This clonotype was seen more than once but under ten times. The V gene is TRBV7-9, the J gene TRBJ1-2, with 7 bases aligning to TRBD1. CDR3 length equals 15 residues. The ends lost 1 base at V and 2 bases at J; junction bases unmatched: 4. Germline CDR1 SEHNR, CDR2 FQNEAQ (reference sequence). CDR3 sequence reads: CASSLGQGSNYGYTF. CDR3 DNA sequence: TGTGCCAGCAGCTTAGGACAGGGCTCCAACTATGGCTACACCTTC.

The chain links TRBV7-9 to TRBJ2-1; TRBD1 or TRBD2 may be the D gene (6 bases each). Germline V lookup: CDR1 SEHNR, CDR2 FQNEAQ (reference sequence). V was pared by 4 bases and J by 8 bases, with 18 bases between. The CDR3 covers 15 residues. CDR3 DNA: TGTGCCAGCAGCTGGAGGGGGGCCCTTGGGTATGAGCAGTTCTTC. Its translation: CASSWRGALGYEQFF.